The rows below give T cell receptor beta chains drawn from one sample of a study of OX40 agonist ivuxolimab in advanced cancers. Profiled with immunoSEQ multiplex PCR; TCRdb holds only in-frame clones, not every one. Seen here are about 46,000 clones, around 90% observed once, and the top ten hold approximately 12%. The specimen comprised CD4+ or CD8+ T cells sorted from blood, sampled in a trial of the OX40 agonist ivuxolimab. The receptor set was obtained from an adult with an advanced solid tumor such as melanoma, head and neck, liver or kidney cancer. Both conserved end residues are part of each CDR3. D genes are given only for firm matches. Clone size appears in some rows only: once, few, many, or a class for an expanded clone.

v_call	clone_size	j_call	d_call	cdr3_nt	cdr3_aa
TRBV4-2	NA	TRBJ1-1	NA	TGTGCCAGCAGCCAAGAAGTGGGCTCAAACACTGAAGCTTTCTTT	CASSQEVGSNTEAFF
TRBV7-8	NA	TRBJ2-2	NA	TGTGCCAGCAGCTTTTGGGGGGAGACCGGGGAGCTGTTTTTT	CASSFWGETGELFF
TRBV9	NA	TRBJ1-2	NA	TGTGCCAGCAGCGTAGGGGATGAGAGGGGCTACACCTTC	CASSVGDERGYTF
TRBV30	NA	TRBJ1-2	TRBD1	TGTGCCTGGATCGTGGGGACAGGGGGTGGCTACACCTTC	CAWIVGTGGGYTF
TRBV13	NA	TRBJ2-7	NA	TGTGCCAGCAGCTTAGATCCCGAAGGCGACGAGCAGTACTTC	CASSLDPEGDEQYF
TRBV9	NA	TRBJ2-3	NA	TGTGCCAGCAGCGTAGCTGGGACTGGCACAGATACGCAGTATTTT	CASSVAGTGTDTQYF
TRBV27	NA	TRBJ2-7	TRBD2	TGTGCCAGCAGTAACGGGGGGGCGTACGAGCAGTACTTC	CASSNGGAYEQYF
TRBV5-1	NA	TRBJ2-1	NA	TGCGCCAGCGGGGATGAGCAGTTCTTC	CASGDEQFF
TRBV27	NA	TRBJ2-1	TRBD2	TGTGCCAGCTCTTTCGTAGCGGGAGGGAGGAATGAGCAGTTCTTC	CASSFVAGGRNEQFF
TRBV11-1	NA	TRBJ2-1	TRBD2	TGTGCCAGCAGCTCTAGCGGCCTAAGGGAGTTCTTC	CASSSSGLREFF
TRBV29-1	NA	TRBJ1-2	NA	TGCAGCGCCTTGACGGTTTATGGCTACACCTTC	CSALTVYGYTF
TRBV19	NA	TRBJ2-7	NA	TGTGCCAGTAGTACGGACAGTCTGGGATTCTACGAGCAGTACTTC	CASSTDSLGFYEQYF
TRBV5-4	NA	TRBJ2-7	NA	TGTGCCAGCAGCTTGAGTCAGGGGATCTACGAGCAGTACTTC	CASSLSQGIYEQYF
TRBV19	NA	TRBJ2-5	TRBD2	TGTGCCATTTCAAAGACTAGCGGGAGCGGGGAGACCCAGTACTTC	CAISKTSGSGETQYF
TRBV30	NA	TRBJ2-5	TRBD1	TGTGCCTGGAGTCTTGGACAGGGTAGGGAGACCCAGTACTTC	CAWSLGQGRETQYF
TRBV25-1	NA	TRBJ1-1	TRBD1	TGTGCCAGCAGTGAATTCGGGACAGCTTACACTGAAGCTTTCTTT	CASSEFGTAYTEAFF
TRBV5-1	NA	TRBJ2-7	TRBD1	TGCGCCAGCAGCTTACGGGACAGGGGTTACCGCGGCTACGAGCAGTACTTC	CASSLRDRGYRGYEQYF
TRBV19	NA	TRBJ1-2	NA	TGTGCCAGTAGTATGACGGGGGGCCTCTATGGCTACACCTTC	CASSMTGGLYGYTF
TRBV9	NA	TRBJ2-5	NA	TGTGCCAGCAGCGTAGACTTGGCTCAAGAGACCCAGTACTTC	CASSVDLAQETQYF
TRBV27	NA	TRBJ1-6	TRBD1	TGTGCCAGCAGCCAGGGACAGGGGACCTATAATTCACCCCTCCACTTT	CASSQGQGTYNSPLHF
TRBV6-5	NA	TRBJ1-2	NA	TGTGCCAGCGGTCCTCCCGCGGGCTACACCTTC	CASGPPAGYTF
TRBV4-1	NA	TRBJ1-1	NA	TGCGCCAGCAGCCTCAGAGCTACGAACACTGAAGCTTTCTTT	CASSLRATNTEAFF
TRBV5-1	NA	TRBJ2-1	NA	TGCGCCAGCAGAAGAGGTTACTCCTACAATGAGCAGTTCTTC	CASRRGYSYNEQFF
TRBV13	NA	TRBJ2-7	TRBD2	TGTGCCAGCAGTCTAGCGGGAGGGCCCTACGAGCAGTACTTC	CASSLAGGPYEQYF
TRBV4-1	NA	TRBJ2-7	TRBD2	TGCGCCAGCAGCCCGACTAGCGGGGACTACGAGCAGTACTTC	CASSPTSGDYEQYF
TRBV6-5	NA	TRBJ2-3	NA	TGTGCCAGCAGTCAGGGGGGCGCAGATACGCAGTATTTT	CASSQGGADTQYF
TRBV5-8	NA	TRBJ1-2	NA	TGTGCCAGCAGCGGGTATGGCTACACCTTC	CASSGYGYTF
TRBV19	NA	TRBJ1-5	NA	TGTGCCAGTAGTATAGGGCTACCAGGGAGCAATCAGCCCCAGCATTTT	CASSIGLPGSNQPQHF
TRBV9	NA	TRBJ1-3	NA	TGTGCCAGCAGCGTAGTGGGAGGGAATGGAAACACCATATATTTT	CASSVVGGNGNTIYF
TRBV7-2	few	TRBJ2-5	TRBD2	TGTGCCAGCAGCTTAGGGAGGACTAGCGGGAGGTGGGGCCAAGAGACCCAGTACTTC	CASSLGRTSGRWGQETQYF
TRBV5-8	NA	TRBJ1-1	NA	TGTGCCAGCAGCTTGGCATTTAGGGGTACTGAAGCTTTCTTT	CASSLAFRGTEAFF
TRBV11-2	NA	TRBJ1-1	NA	TGTGCCGGCAGCCCACACTCGAACACTGAAGCTTTCTTT	CAGSPHSNTEAFF
TRBV4-3	once	TRBJ2-7	NA	TGCGCCAGCAGCCAAGAGTCGTCCGGGGGCGGTTCCTACGAGCAGTACTTC	CASSQESSGGGSYEQYF
TRBV9	NA	TRBJ2-3	TRBD2	TGTGCCAGCAGCCCCCGACTAGCGGGGTCCACAGATACGCAGTATTTT	CASSPRLAGSTDTQYF
TRBV11-3	once	TRBJ2-4	NA	TGTGCCAGCAGCTTCTATGAAGGCAGGGAAGCCAAAAACATTCAGTACTTC	CASSFYEGREAKNIQYF